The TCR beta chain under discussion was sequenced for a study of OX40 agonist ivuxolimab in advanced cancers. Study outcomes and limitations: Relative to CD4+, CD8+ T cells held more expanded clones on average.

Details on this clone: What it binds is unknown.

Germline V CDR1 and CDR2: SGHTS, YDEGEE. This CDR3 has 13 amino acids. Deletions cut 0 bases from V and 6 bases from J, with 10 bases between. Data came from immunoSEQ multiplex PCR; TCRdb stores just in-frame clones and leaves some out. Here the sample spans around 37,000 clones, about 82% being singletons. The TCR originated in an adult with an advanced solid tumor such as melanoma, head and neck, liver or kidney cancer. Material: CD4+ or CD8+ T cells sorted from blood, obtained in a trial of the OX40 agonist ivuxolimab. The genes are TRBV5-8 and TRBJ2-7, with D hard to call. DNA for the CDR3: TGTGCCAGCAGCTTGGAGCAGGTGACCGAGCAGTACTTC. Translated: CASSLEQVTEQYF.